Shown below are 24 T cell receptor beta chains from a single sample sequenced in a study of T-cell memory formation after mild COVID-19. TCRdb independently ran MiXCR on the 5' RACE reads; one entry per CDR3 protein. This table has hundreds of thousands of distinct CDR3 sequences, approximately 23% appearing once. Sequenced: PBMCs or a T cell subset sorted from them (not recorded which). Source of these receptors: an adult woman who had mild COVID-19 (a few samples of this study predate the infection). Cell type and time point are not known.

This clonotype was observed a few times. V gene TRBV4-3 combines with J gene TRBJ2-2; 8 nucleotides match TRBD2. Germline lookup yields CDR1 LGHNA and CDR2 YSLEER. The CDR3 length is 16 residues. Unmatched junction bases numbered 9, after V lost 4 bases and J lost 5 bases. This chain's CDR3 is CASSRREGLLTGELFF. The CDR3 nucleotides read TGCGCCAGCAGCCGTCGGGAGGGGTTATTAACCGGGGAGCTGTTTTTT.

A few counts support this clonotype. The chain joins TRBV7-2 to TRBJ2-7, with 10 bases aligning to TRBD1. In germline, CDR1 is SGHTA, CDR2 FQGNSA. After removal of 5 bases from V and 2 bases from J, the junction contained 6 bases not matched to a gene. This CDR3 contains 15 residues. The CDR3 protein is CASSAGTGAPYEQYF. CDR3 nucleotide sequence: TGTGCCAGCAGCGCGGGGACAGGGGCCCCCTACGAGCAGTACTTC.

Ten or more counts support this clonotype. This chain joins TRBV29-1 and TRBJ2-1; tentatively, D is TRBD1 (6 bases). Trimming took off 7 bases at V and 7 bases at J, with 14 bases between the two ends. The length of the CDR3 is 12 residues. Germline CDR1 reads SQVTM; CDR2 reads ANQGSEA. DNA for the CDR3: TGCAGCGCCCTGAAAGACAGGAATGAGCAGTTCTTC. It codes for CSALKDRNEQFF.

This chain uses TRBV3-1 with TRBJ1-6; D is uncertain. Per the germline V gene, CDR1 is LGHDT and CDR2 is YNNKEL (reference sequence). The CDR3 has 14 amino acids. V lost 4 bases and J 7 bases, leaving 11 bases between the germline ends. In DNA form, the CDR3 reads TGTGCCAGCAGCCGATCGGGAGGGAATTCACCCCTCCACTTT. Translation: CASSRSGGNSPLHF.

This rearrangement joins TRBV6-1 to TRBJ2-7, with 10 bases that match TRBD1. The CDR3 is 15 residues long. Trimming at V came to 6 bases and at J to 1 base, leaving 6 bases not matched to a gene. CDR1 MNHNS and CDR2 SASEGT come from the germline V gene. CDR3 in DNA: TGTGCCAGCAGCGCCCCGGGACAGGGGTCCTACGAGCAGTACTTC. It translates to CASSAPGQGSYEQYF.

The chain combines TRBV6-5 with TRBJ1-6, with D possibly TRBD1 on 6 matching bases. The CDR3 loop spans 15 amino acids. The V end lost 0 bases, the J end lost 9 bases, and 12 bases lay between the germline ends. Germline loops: CDR1 MNHEY, CDR2 SVGAGI. The CDR3 reads CASSYSGQGSSPLHF. In DNA form, the CDR3 reads TGTGCCAGCAGTTACTCGGGGCAGGGGAGTTCACCCCTCCACTTT.

Only a few counts were recorded for this clonotype. The chain is built from TRBV6-2 or TRBV6-3 and TRBJ1-1; 7 nucleotides match TRBD1. V shed 2 bases, J shed 0 bases, and the junction held 3 bases outside the gene matches. CDR1 is MNHEY and CDR2 is SVGEGT in the germline V gene. The CDR3 covers 15 residues. The CDR3 DNA reads TGTGCCAGCAGTTACGCCGGGACAGTGAACACTGAAGCTTTCTTT. Translating gives CASSYAGTVNTEAFF.

There are many counts of this clonotype. The chain is built from TRBV4-1 and TRBJ2-3, with 9 bases aligning to TRBD2. The CDR3 runs to 14 residues. The germline V gene has CDR1 MGHRA and CDR2 YSYEKL. V lost 1 base to trimming and J lost 10 bases; unmatched junction nucleotides: 6. In nucleotides, the CDR3 is TGCGCCAGCAGCCAAGCATCTAGCGGGACGGCGCAGTATTTT. This codes for CASSQASSGTAQYF.

The CDR3 sequence is CAITGATYEQYF. The DNA of the CDR3 is TGTGCCATCACAGGGGCTACCTACGAGCAGTACTTC. The chain joins TRBV2 to TRBJ2-7, with TRBD1 matching 7 bases. The CDR3 is made up of 12 amino acids. J gave up 2 bases and V 10 bases, and 5 bases lay outside the gene matches. Per the germline V gene, CDR1 is SNHLY and CDR2 is FYNNEI. The entire variable domain, with the rest obtained from reference TRBV2 and TRBJ2-7, is as follows: EPEVTQTPSHQVTQMGQEVILRCVPISNHLYFYWYRQILGQKVEFLVSFYNNEISEKSEIFDDQFSVERPDGSNFTLKIRSTKLEDSAMYFCAITGATYEQYFGPGTRLTVT.

Only a few counts were recorded for this clonotype. The chain uses TRBV7-2 and TRBJ1-2; perhaps TRBD1 as D (5 bases). The germline V gene encodes CDR1 SGHTA and CDR2 FQGNSA. V dropped 6 bases and J dropped 7 bases, with 15 bases sitting between them. This CDR3 has 13 amino acids. This CDR3 reads CASRVTGLVGYTF. The CDR3, as DNA: TGTGCCAGCAGAGTAACGGGACTGGTTGGCTACACCTTC.

The chain combines TRBV12-3 or TRBV12-4 with TRBJ2-7; unclear D gene. Trimming took 3 bases from V and 5 from J, leaving 17 bases between them. The CDR3 length is 15 residues. As DNA, the CDR3 is TGTGCCAGCAGTTTTAGCAGGCCTCGAATGAACGAGCAGTACTTC. It translates to CASSFSRPRMNEQYF.

The table lists this clonotype with a few counts. The V call is TRBV29-1, the J call TRBJ2-3; D is undetermined. Germline V CDR1 and CDR2: SQVTM, ANQGSEA. The length of the CDR3 is 12 residues. Between the trimmed V and J ends, which lost 4 bases and 3 bases, there was a span of 8 bases. DNA of the CDR3: TGCAGCGTTGCTCTAGTAACAGATACGCAGTATTTT. This gives the protein CSVALVTDTQYF.

This clonotype was picked up a small number of times. The gene calls are TRBV20-1 and TRBJ2-1; weak D call: TRBD2 (5 bases). Per the germline V gene, CDR1 is DFQATT and CDR2 is SNEGSKA (reference sequence). Trimming removed 7 bases from V and 7 bases from J, with 20 bases in between. The CDR3 covers 14 residues. The CDR3 is CSVRSSLVVNEQFF. The CDR3 coding sequence is TGCAGTGTCCGTTCTAGCCTTGTTGTTAATGAGCAGTTCTTC.

This clonotype was detected only a few times. The chain links TRBV4-1 to TRBJ2-4; D possibly corresponds to TRBD1 (5 bases). Germline assignment: CDR1 MGHRA and CDR2 YSYEKL. The CDR3 sequence is 15 residues long. Deletions cut 0 bases from V and 6 bases from J, with 12 bases between. The CDR3 is CASSQEIGALNIQYF. DNA of the CDR3: TGCGCCAGCAGCCAAGAAATTGGGGCCCTAAACATTCAGTACTTC.

The chain links TRBV20-1 to TRBJ2-7; D may be TRBD1 or TRBD2 (5 bases each). This CDR3 spans 14 amino acids. Germline-derived CDR1 and CDR2 are DFQATT and SNEGSKA (reference sequence). V shed 5 bases and J shed 0 bases, with 14 bases lying between them. CDR3 loop: CSAAFRDASYEQYF. Here the CDR3 DNA reads TGCAGTGCTGCCTTCCGGGACGCCTCCTACGAGCAGTACTTC.

This chain links TRBV6-5 with TRBJ2-5, with 7 bases identical to TRBD1. Germline assignment: CDR1 MNHEY and CDR2 SVGAGI. J was trimmed by 4 bases and V by 5 bases; bases with no gene match: 10. The CDR3 extends over 15 amino acids. The CDR3 DNA is TGTGCCAGCAGTGGACAGGCTGGCTCTCCAGAGACCCAGTACTTC. Its translation is CASSGQAGSPETQYF.

Remarks on this clonotype: This may be a read error: a much more frequent sequence differs by one nucleotide. The V and J genes are TRBV13 and TRBJ1-1; possibly TRBD1 for D (5 bases). Germline V CDR1 and CDR2: PRHDT, FYEKMQ (reference sequence). V lost 4 bases, J lost 3 bases, and 9 bases lay in between. CDR3 length: 13 amino acids. The CDR3 DNA follows: TGTGCCAGCAGCTCGGGACGGGACACTGAAGCTTTCTTT. Protein sequence: CASSSGRDTEAFF.

The chain combines TRBV27 with TRBJ2-6, with 9 bases lining up with TRBD2. Germline V gives CDR1 MNHEY, CDR2 SMNVEV (reference sequence). V lost 3 bases to trimming and J lost 0 bases; unmatched junction nucleotides: 9. The CDR3 runs to 19 residues. This CDR3 is CASSFFGVAGASGANVLTF. Written as DNA, the CDR3 is TGTGCCAGCAGTTTCTTCGGGGTAGCGGGGGCCTCTGGGGCCAACGTCCTGACTTTC.

This clonotype was detected only a few times. The chain recombines TRBV7-6 with TRBJ2-1, with a weak D call TRBD2 (5 bases). Trimming removed 4 bases from V and 8 bases from J, with 18 bases in between. Germline values: CDR1 SGHVS, CDR2 FNYEAQ. The CDR3 has 15 residues. Written as DNA, the CDR3 is TGTGCCAGCAGCTCCGCGGGTCCAGATGGGGATGAGCAGTTCTTC. Its protein is CASSSAGPDGDEQFF. Filled out from reference TRBV7-6 and TRBJ2-1, the complete variable domain reads GAGVSQSPRYKVTKRGQDVALRCDPISGHVSLYWYRQALGQGPEFLTYFNYEAQQDKSGLPNDRFSAERPEGSISTLTIQRTEQRDSAMYRCASSSAGPDGDEQFFGPGTRLTVL.

CDR3 region: CASRWGNIQYF. As DNA, the CDR3 is TGTGCCAGCAGGTGGGGAAACATTCAGTACTTC. V is TRBV12-3 or TRBV12-4 and J is TRBJ2-4, with unresolved D. Trimming shortened V by 6 bases and J by 6 bases, and 6 bases separated the two germline ends. This CDR3 is 11 amino acids long.

This clonotype has just a few counts. This sequence joins TRBV3-1 and TRBJ1-1; 8 bases are a match to TRBD1. The V segment lost 8 bases and the J segment 4 bases; nucleotides outside the gene matches: 9. Germline V gene data show CDR1 as LGHDT and CDR2 as YNNKEL (reference sequence). This CDR3 has 14 amino acids. This CDR3 is CASSAGQVVTEAFF. The CDR3 DNA sequence: TGTGCCAGCTCCGCGGGACAGGTAGTCACTGAAGCTTTCTTT.

This clonotype was seen more than once but under ten times. This chain uses TRBV3-1 with TRBJ2-1; D gene ambiguous. In germline, CDR1 is LGHDT, CDR2 YNNKEL (reference sequence). Deletions cut 8 bases from V and 0 bases from J, with 8 bases between. This CDR3 region has 13 residues. The CDR3 bases are TGTGCCAGCGCCAAGAGCTCCTACAATGAGCAGTTCTTC. Amino acid sequence: CASAKSSYNEQFF.

This clonotype has a single count. The chain employs TRBV18 and TRBJ2-1, with D maybe TRBD1 (6 bases). This CDR3 contains 15 residues. Germline lookup yields CDR1 KGHSH and CDR2 LQKENI. V was shortened by 6 bases and J by 6 bases, with 18 bases between the two germline ends. DNA for the CDR3: TGTGCCAGCTCGCCTCCACAGGGTCAAGGCAATGAGCAGTTCTTC. It encodes CASSPPQGQGNEQFF.

This clonotype showed up just a few times. The chain uses TRBV18 and TRBJ2-7; 10 bases are a match to TRBD1. Germline V gene lookup returns CDR1 KGHSH and CDR2 LQKENI. The V segment lost 0 bases and the J segment 1 base; nucleotides outside the gene matches: 0. The CDR3 runs 15 residues. CDR3 amino acids: CASSPPGQGSYEQYF. CDR3 bases: TGTGCCAGCTCACCACCGGGACAGGGGTCCTACGAGCAGTACTTC.